This TCR beta chain was profiled in a study of T cells in tumors after PD-1 blockade. Background on the study: Each patient got pembrolizumab 200 mg every 3 weeks or cemiplimab 350 mg every 2 weeks. During anti-PD-1 treatment, some patients continued daily vismodegib 150 mg. Mean per blood sample: some 100,000 templates (about 24,000-270,000), approximately 40,000 unique clonotypes.

This CDR3 has 14 amino acids. V shed 4 bases and J shed 0 bases, with 11 bases lying between them. The germline V gene encodes CDR1 SGHNT and CDR2 YYREEE (reference sequence). The repertoire was sequenced with immunoSEQ multiplex PCR; TCRdb's copy has only in-frame clones and lacks some. The sample lists 60,000 to 65,000 clones, approximately 79% occurring once. The origin of this receptor is a human donor with basal cell carcinoma. V usage is TRBV5-4 and J usage is TRBJ2-7; tentatively, D is TRBD2 (5 bases). Specimen: PBMCs, collected after anti-PD-1 treatment. CDR3 nucleotides: TGTGCCAGCAGCCGGGAAGGCTTCTCCTACGAGCAGTACTTC. Translating gives CASSREGFSYEQYF. The full variable domain, rest sourced from reference TRBV5-4 and TRBJ2-7, is ETGVTQSPTHLIKTRGQQVTLRCSSQSGHNTVSWYQQALGQGPQFIFQYYREEENGRGNFPPRFSGLQFPNYSSELNVNALELDDSALYLCASSREGFSYEQYFGPGTRLTVT.